The T cell receptor (beta chain) described here comes from a study of blood T cell repertoires in COVID-19. Study summary: From the United States, Italy and Spain came samples of acute and convalescent COVID-19.

Authors' processing steps: Researchers report that nucleated cell counts were estimated from reference gene primer amplification. Sequencing was performed with immunoSEQ multiplex PCR; in TCRdb, only in-frame clones are kept and a portion is missing. The V and J calls and the clone size are those of that table, but D and trimming were determined from the DNA. Of 140,000 to 150,000 clones detected, around 80% appear once; the ten largest clones hold around 4%. This clone was detected only once. The junction differs from germline at one of its ends, possibly a read error. The CDR3 is 15 residues long. Germline CDR1 and CDR2: SSHAT and FNYEAQ (reference sequence).

The TCR sequence derives from a man aged 60-69 years with acute or convalescent COVID-19. What was sequenced was peripheral blood. V is TRBV7-7 and J is TRBJ2-3; TRBD2 agrees at 9 bases. DNA of the CDR3: TGTGCTAGCAGCCTAATAGCGGGGGGCACAGATACGCAGTATTTT. Its protein is CASSLIAGGTDTQYF.